The TCR beta chain under discussion was sequenced for a study of OX40 agonist ivuxolimab in advanced cancers. Findings and caveats of the study: Antigen targets of the expanded peripheral T cells went undetermined.

Profiling relied on immunoSEQ multiplex PCR, and the TCRdb table lists in-frame clones only, not all of them. This sample has 55,000 to 80,000 clones, with approximately 81% found just once. In germline, CDR1 is MNHNY, CDR2 SVGAGI (reference sequence). Trimming took 0 bases from V and 5 from J, leaving 13 bases between them. The CDR3 has 15 residues. As for this clone: The antigen remains unidentified.

The V and J genes are TRBV6-6 and TRBJ2-5; D possibly corresponds to TRBD2 (5 bases). This sequence originates from an adult with an advanced solid tumor such as melanoma, head and neck, liver or kidney cancer. The sequenced sample was CD4+ or CD8+ T cells sorted from blood, obtained in a trial of the OX40 agonist ivuxolimab. The CDR3 reads CASSYSSGSGETQYF. DNA of the CDR3: TGTGCCAGCAGTTACTCGTCGGGGTCCGGGGAGACCCAGTACTTC.